A single sample is the source of the 8 T cell receptor beta chains below, sequenced in a study of tumor and adjacent non-tumor tissue in lung cancer. Three rounds of nested PCR, following a modified ARM-PCR protocol, produced the TCRbeta library. Via MiXCR, TCRdb re-called the multiplex PCR reads, giving one row per CDR3 protein. Seen here are over 110,000 distinct CDR3 sequences, approximately 66% observed once, and the top ten hold approximately 18%. RNA was extracted from bulk tissue without any cell sorting. The sequenced sample consisted of lung tumor tissue. These TCRs come from a man aged 55 to 69 with small cell lung cancer.

V gene TRBV18 combines with J gene TRBJ1-1, with D tentatively TRBD1 (6 bases). Germline lookup yields CDR1 KGHSH and CDR2 LQKENI. The CDR3 is 13 amino acids. Trimming took 7 bases from V and 0 from J, leaving 9 bases between them. CDR3 protein: CASLQGMNTEAFF. The CDR3 DNA reads TGTGCCAGCTTACAGGGCATGAACACTGAAGCTTTCTTT.

This clonotype was observed a few times. The gene calls are TRBV6-6 and TRBJ2-2; 9 bases fit TRBD2. The V gene end was trimmed by 6 bases and the J gene end by 4 bases; junction bases not matched to a gene: 9. There are 16 residues in the CDR3. The germline gives CDR1 MNHNY, CDR2 SVGAGI (reference sequence). CDR3 nucleotides: TGTGCCAGCAGCCCAAAGGGACTAGCAGGCACCGGGGAGCTGTTTTTT. Residues: CASSPKGLAGTGELFF.

Details on this clonotype: Mismatch with germline at one junction end may stem from a read error. The V call is TRBV6-5, the J call TRBJ2-7; the D is unclear. This CDR3 region has 15 residues. Germline loops: CDR1 MNHEY, CDR2 SVGAGI. CDR3 sequence: CANSYSIGLGYEQYF. In DNA, the CDR3 is TGTGCCAACAGTTACTCGATTGGGCTAGGTTACGAGCAGTACTTC.

The chain joins TRBV20-1 to TRBJ1-4; D remains ambiguous. This CDR3 has 13 amino acids. CDR1 is DFQATT, CDR2 SNEGSKA, per germline (reference sequence). Trimming removed 4 bases at V and 5 bases at J, with 11 bases between. CDR3 region: CSAKTGGNEKLFF. The DNA of the CDR3 is TGCAGTGCTAAAACGGGAGGGAATGAAAAACTGTTTTTT.

Sample share makes this clonotype medium-sized (0.01 to 0.1%). This chain links TRBV11-2 with TRBJ2-1; D uncertain. V gave up 1 base and J gave up 6 bases, with 7 bases separating them. The CDR3 length is 13 residues. The V gene's germline CDR1 is SGHAT and CDR2 FQNNGV. The CDR3 DNA reads as TGTGCCAGCAGCTTAGGTCTTGGCAATGAGCAGTTCTTC. Residues: CASSLGLGNEQFF.

This clonotype came up once. V usage is TRBV6-6 and J usage is TRBJ1-1, with D hard to call. V gave up 7 bases and J gave up 0 bases, with 15 bases separating them. CDR3 length: 15 amino acids. Germline CDR1 and CDR2: MNHNY and SVGAGI (reference sequence). As DNA, the CDR3 is TGTGCCAGCAACTACTCGACCGATATGAACACTGAAGCTTTCTTT. This codes for CASNYSTDMNTEAFF.

The rearrangement uses TRBV9 and TRBJ2-7; TRBD2 aligns across 8 bases. The CDR3 sequence is 16 residues long. The V and J ends lost 0 bases and 2 bases, in that order; junction bases with no gene match: 7. Per germline, CDR1 SGDLS and CDR2 YYNGEE. In nucleotides, the CDR3 is TGTGCCAGCAGCGTAGGTGCGGGGGGAGCCACCTACGAGCAGTACTTC. This translates into CASSVGAGGATYEQYF.

This clonotype was seen a few times. A much more abundant neighbour one base away suggests this may be a read error. The CDR3 bases are TGTGCCAGCAGACTCGGACAGGGCGACTTAACAGATACGCAGTATTTT. Amino acids: CASRLGQGDLTDTQYF. V is TRBV11-2 and J is TRBJ2-3, with TRBD1 matching over 8 bases. The CDR3 runs 16 residues. CDR1 is SGHAT, CDR2 FQNNGV, per germline. The J segment lost 3 bases and the V segment lost 6 bases, leaving 11 bases of the junction unmatched.